A selection of T cell receptor beta chains follows, all from one sample in a study of identical twins. TCRdb used MiXCR to reprocess the 5' RACE reads, holding one entry per CDR3 protein. The sample contains approximately 1.8 million distinct CDR3 sequences, 32% of which appear only once. The sequencing sample was made of cord blood. These receptors were obtained from a newborn girl in good health. The CDR3 runs from the conserved cysteine through the conserved F or W. D genes are given only for firm matches. Size tells how often a clone was seen (once, few, many) or the class of an expanded clone, and some rows leave it out.

length: 15; V: TRBV28; size: few; J: TRBJ1-4; D: TRBD1; DNA: TGTGCCAGCAGGCCCTTAGACAGGGGAGGTGAAAAACTGTTTTTT; CDR3: CASRPLDRGGEKLFF
length: 14; V: TRBV5-1; size: -; J: TRBJ2-1; D: -; DNA: TGCGCCAGCAGCTCGGGGGCCCTTTACAATGAGCAGTTCTTC; CDR3: CASSSGALYNEQFF
length: 15; V: TRBV24-1; size: -; J: TRBJ2-3; D: -; DNA: TGTGCCACCAGTGCCTGGAAGGGGGGCACAGATACGCAGTATTTT; CDR3: CATSAWKGGTDTQYF
length: 13; V: TRBV6-5; size: many; J: TRBJ1-2; D: -; DNA: TGTGCCAGCAGTTACTCTGGAAGCTATGGCTACACCTTC; CDR3: CASSYSGSYGYTF
length: 15; V: TRBV3-1; size: few; J: TRBJ2-7; D: -; DNA: TGTGCCAGCAGTCAAGGACTCCTCCAATCTTACGAGCAGTACTTC; CDR3: CASSQGLLQSYEQYF
length: 13; V: TRBV24-1; size: few; J: TRBJ1-1; D: -; DNA: TGTGCCACCAGTGATACAGGGAACACTGAAGCTTTCTTT; CDR3: CATSDTGNTEAFF
length: 14; V: TRBV10-3; size: -; J: TRBJ2-4; D: -; DNA: TGTGCCATCGGCCCGGGTCAGGGCAAAAACATTCAGTACTTC; CDR3: CAIGPGQGKNIQYF
length: 15; V: TRBV20-1; size: once; J: TRBJ2-5; D: TRBD2; DNA: TGCAGTGCTAGACGGGGAAGCGGGGGTGGGGAGACCCAGTACTTC; CDR3: CSARRGSGGGETQYF
length: 12; V: TRBV5-1; size: few; J: TRBJ2-7; D: -; DNA: TGCGCCAGCAGCCGCGAGTCCTACGAGCAGTACTTC; CDR3: CASSRESYEQYF
length: 15; V: TRBV5-6; size: -; J: TRBJ2-7; D: TRBD1; DNA: TGTGCCAGCAGCTCCTGGACAGGGGGCTCCTACGAGCAGTACTTC; CDR3: CASSSWTGGSYEQYF
length: 13; V: TRBV20-1; size: -; J: TRBJ2-5; D: -; DNA: TGCAGTGCTAAACAGGGGAGGCAAGAGACCCAGTACTTC; CDR3: CSAKQGRQETQYF
length: 15; V: TRBV28; size: many; J: TRBJ2-3; D: TRBD1; DNA: TGTGCCAGCAGTCCGGACAGGGCGAACACAGATACGCAGTATTTT; CDR3: CASSPDRANTDTQYF
length: 14; V: TRBV27; size: once; J: TRBJ1-3; D: -; DNA: TGTGCCAGCAGCTTTACAGGCGACGGAAACACCATATATTTT; CDR3: CASSFTGDGNTIYF
length: 17; V: TRBV12-3/TRBV12-4; size: -; J: TRBJ1-1; D: -; DNA: TGTGCCAGCAGTTTAGACCCGGAAGGTAGGGTGAACACTGAAGCTTTCTTT; CDR3: CASSLDPEGRVNTEAFF
length: 16; V: TRBV5-1; size: -; J: TRBJ2-3; D: TRBD1; DNA: TGCGCCAGCAGCTTGGGACAGGGGCTAGGCACAGATACGCAGTATTTT; CDR3: CASSLGQGLGTDTQYF
length: 16; V: TRBV20-1; size: -; J: TRBJ1-2; D: -; DNA: TGCAGTGCTAGAGATCTTCGGAAGGGGGTTAACTATGGCTACACCTTC; CDR3: CSARDLRKGVNYGYTF
length: 15; V: TRBV24-1; size: -; J: TRBJ2-7; D: -; DNA: TGTGCCACCAGTGATCCGACGGGCGGGGCATACGAGCAGTACTTC; CDR3: CATSDPTGGAYEQYF
length: 11; V: TRBV20-1; size: -; J: TRBJ2-5; D: TRBD2; DNA: TGCTCCCGACTAGCGGTGGAGACCCAGTACTTC; CDR3: CSRLAVETQYF
length: 14; V: TRBV5-6; size: -; J: TRBJ2-5; D: -; DNA: TGTGCCAGCAGTCCTGTAAGGGTTCAAGAGACCCAGTACTTC; CDR3: CASSPVRVQETQYF
length: 17; V: TRBV18; size: -; J: TRBJ2-3; D: TRBD2; DNA: TGTGCCAGCTCACCACCTTTGCCGGGGAGGGTGATGGATACGCAGTATTTT; CDR3: CASSPPLPGRVMDTQYF
length: 13; V: TRBV14; size: few; J: TRBJ2-2; D: -; DNA: TGTGCCAGCAGCCACGCGGGGACCGGGGAGCTGTTTTTT; CDR3: CASSHAGTGELFF
length: 16; V: TRBV28; size: -; J: TRBJ2-7; D: TRBD2; DNA: TGTGCCAGCAGTTTATTTCCTAGCGGGAGGGCCTACGAGCAGTACTTC; CDR3: CASSLFPSGRAYEQYF
length: 16; V: TRBV11-2; size: few; J: TRBJ2-7; D: -; DNA: TGTGCCAGCAGCTTAAGGCGGGCCACATGGCTTCACGAGCAGTACTTC; CDR3: CASSLRRATWLHEQYF
length: 13; V: TRBV10-1; size: -; J: TRBJ1-2; D: -; DNA: TGCGCCAGCAGTGAATGGCAGAACTATGGCTACACCTTC; CDR3: CASSEWQNYGYTF
length: 13; V: TRBV7-2; size: -; J: TRBJ2-5; D: -; DNA: TGTGCCAGCAGCCCCTCGGTTCCTCGAGAGCAGTACTTC; CDR3: CASSPSVPREQYF
length: 15; V: TRBV5-6; size: -; J: TRBJ1-5; D: TRBD1; DNA: TGTGCCAGCAGCTACCGGGACAGGGCTTATCAGCCCCAGCATTTT; CDR3: CASSYRDRAYQPQHF
length: 15; V: TRBV4-2; size: -; J: TRBJ2-4; D: TRBD1; DNA: TGTGCCAGCAGCCAAGAACGGGGACAGGGAAACATTCAGTACTTC; CDR3: CASSQERGQGNIQYF
length: 14; V: TRBV27; size: few; J: TRBJ1-1; D: -; DNA: TGTGCCAGCAGTTTGTCACGGACGAACACTGAAGCTTTCTTT; CDR3: CASSLSRTNTEAFF
length: 14; V: TRBV19; size: -; J: TRBJ2-3; D: -; DNA: TGTGCCAGTAGTAAGGGGGGGGGGCACAGATACGCAGTATTT; CDR3: CASSKGGGHRYAVF
length: 13; V: TRBV20-1; size: -; J: TRBJ1-5; D: -; DNA: TGCAGTGCGAATCAGGGGAGCAATCAGCCCCAGCATTTT; CDR3: CSANQGSNQPQHF
length: 14; V: TRBV5-1; size: -; J: TRBJ1-6; D: -; DNA: TGCGCCAGCAGCTTGGCCACCGAGCATTCACCCCCCCACTTT; CDR3: CASSLATEHSPPHF
length: 12; V: TRBV7-2; size: -; J: TRBJ1-1; D: -; DNA: TGTGCCAGCAGCTTATCGTCAGGTCAAGCTTTCTTT; CDR3: CASSLSSGQAFF
length: 15; V: TRBV27; size: -; J: TRBJ2-6; D: -; DNA: TGTGCCAGCAGTTTAACCCCGTATGGGGCCAACGTCCTGACTTTC; CDR3: CASSLTPYGANVLTF
length: 16; V: TRBV27; size: -; J: TRBJ2-3; D: TRBD2; DNA: TGTGCCAGCAGTTTATTGTTCGGGAGGGCCGGAGATACGCAGTATTTT; CDR3: CASSLLFGRAGDTQYF
length: 12; V: TRBV29-1; size: few; J: TRBJ1-1; D: TRBD1; DNA: TGCAGCGTTGCAGACAGGGTGACTGAAGCTTTCTTT; CDR3: CSVADRVTEAFF
length: 13; V: TRBV9; size: many; J: TRBJ2-3; D: -; DNA: TGTGCCAGCAGCGTAGCAGGGGCAGATACGCAGTATTTT; CDR3: CASSVAGADTQYF
length: 15; V: TRBV7-8; size: few; J: TRBJ2-7; D: TRBD2; DNA: TGTGCCAGCAGCGTCCGGGACTATCTTACCTACGAGCAGTACTTC; CDR3: CASSVRDYLTYEQYF
length: 12; V: TRBV12-3/TRBV12-4; size: -; J: TRBJ1-6; D: TRBD1; DNA: TGTGCCAGCAGTGACCCGGGACAGGGAACCCACTTT; CDR3: CASSDPGQGTHF
length: 16; V: TRBV4-1; size: -; J: TRBJ1-2; D: -; DNA: TGCGCCAGCAGCCCCCCTTCCGGGACAAAAAACTATGGCTACACCTTC; CDR3: CASSPPSGTKNYGYTF
length: 17; V: TRBV5-6; size: -; J: TRBJ2-5; D: -; DNA: TGTGCCAGCAGCTTGGTATTTGGGAAACCCGAGTGGGAGACCCAGTACTTC; CDR3: CASSLVFGKPEWETQYF
length: 13; V: TRBV27; size: -; J: TRBJ2-7; D: -; DNA: TGTGCCAGCAGTTTTTCGGGGGATGGCGAGCAGTACTTC; CDR3: CASSFSGDGEQYF
length: 16; V: TRBV20-1; size: -; J: TRBJ1-5; D: -; DNA: TGCAGTGCTAGAATGCGTCAGGGATTAAGCAATCAGCCCCAGCATTTT; CDR3: CSARMRQGLSNQPQHF
length: 11; V: TRBV30; size: -; J: TRBJ1-4; D: -; DNA: TGTGCCTGGGCCCAGAGGGAAAAACTGTTTTTT; CDR3: CAWAQREKLFF
length: 17; V: TRBV20-1; size: -; J: TRBJ2-1; D: TRBD2; DNA: TGCAGTGCTAGAGATCCCTTGAGCGGGGGTCTCTACAATGAGCAGTTCTTC; CDR3: CSARDPLSGGLYNEQFF
length: 16; V: TRBV7-8; size: -; J: TRBJ1-2; D: -; DNA: TGTGCCAGCAGCTTAGCGGCAGGTACCACTAACTATGGCTACACCTTC; CDR3: CASSLAAGTTNYGYTF
length: 15; V: TRBV4-1; size: -; J: TRBJ2-7; D: -; DNA: TGCGCCAGCAGCCAAGTATCTATTCCTCTGGAGGAGCAGTACTTC; CDR3: CASSQVSIPLEEQYF
length: 16; V: TRBV20-1; size: few; J: TRBJ2-7; D: TRBD2; DNA: TGCAGTGCTAGAGTCCTCCTAGCGGTAACCTCCTACGAGCAGTACTTC; CDR3: CSARVLLAVTSYEQYF
length: 17; V: TRBV9; size: few; J: TRBJ2-1; D: -; DNA: TGTGCCAGCAGCGTAGCTAAGGGGACTTCAATCTACAATGAGCAGTTCTTC; CDR3: CASSVAKGTSIYNEQFF
length: 15; V: TRBV28; size: few; J: TRBJ1-5; D: -; DNA: TGTGCCAGCAGTCCTCTTGACAGGTTCAATCAGCCCCAGCATTTT; CDR3: CASSPLDRFNQPQHF
length: 15; V: TRBV12-3/TRBV12-4; size: many; J: TRBJ2-1; D: TRBD1; DNA: TGTGCCAGCAGTTTTAGGACAGGGGGCTTCAATGAGCAGTTCTTC; CDR3: CASSFRTGGFNEQFF
length: 17; V: TRBV6-2/TRBV6-3; size: few; J: TRBJ2-3; D: -; DNA: TGTGCCAGCAGACACCCTCAATCGTATCCCGCCGCAGATACGCAGTATTTT; CDR3: CASRHPQSYPAADTQYF
length: 14; V: TRBV27; size: -; J: TRBJ1-6; D: -; DNA: TGTGCCAGCTCAATACCCGACGGTCTATCACCCCTCCACTTT; CDR3: CASSIPDGLSPLHF
length: 16; V: TRBV4-1; size: -; J: TRBJ2-3; D: TRBD2; DNA: TGCGCCAGCAGCCAAGAGTTGCGGGGGGAGGTAGATACGCAGTATTTT; CDR3: CASSQELRGEVDTQYF
length: 11; V: TRBV29-1; size: -; J: TRBJ1-1; D: -; DNA: TGCAGCGTTGGGCCGTACACTGAAGCTTTCTTT; CDR3: CSVGPYTEAFF
length: 16; V: TRBV20-1; size: -; J: TRBJ2-1; D: TRBD2; DNA: TGCAGTGCGGGCCCATCGACGGGAGGCTCCTACAATGAGCAGTTCTTC; CDR3: CSAGPSTGGSYNEQFF